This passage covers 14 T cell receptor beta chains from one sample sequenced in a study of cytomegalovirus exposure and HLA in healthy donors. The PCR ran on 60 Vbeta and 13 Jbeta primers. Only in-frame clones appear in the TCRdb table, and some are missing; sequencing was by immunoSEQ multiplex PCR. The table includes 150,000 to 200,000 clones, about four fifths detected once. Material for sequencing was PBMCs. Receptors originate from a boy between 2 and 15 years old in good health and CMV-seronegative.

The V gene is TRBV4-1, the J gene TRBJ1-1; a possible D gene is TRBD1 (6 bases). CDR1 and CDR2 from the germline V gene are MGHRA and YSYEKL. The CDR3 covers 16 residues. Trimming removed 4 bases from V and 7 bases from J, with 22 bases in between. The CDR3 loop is CASSPDSLYVNDEAFF. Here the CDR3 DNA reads TGCGCCAGCAGCCCGGACAGTCTCTACGTCAATGATGAAGCTTTCTTT.

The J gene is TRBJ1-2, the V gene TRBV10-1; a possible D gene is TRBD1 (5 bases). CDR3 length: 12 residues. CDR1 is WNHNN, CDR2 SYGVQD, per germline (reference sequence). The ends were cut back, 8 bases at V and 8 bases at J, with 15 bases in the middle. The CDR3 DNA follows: TGCGCCAGCGGAGGGGCGCAAGAGGGCTACACCTTC. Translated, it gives CASGGAQEGYTF.

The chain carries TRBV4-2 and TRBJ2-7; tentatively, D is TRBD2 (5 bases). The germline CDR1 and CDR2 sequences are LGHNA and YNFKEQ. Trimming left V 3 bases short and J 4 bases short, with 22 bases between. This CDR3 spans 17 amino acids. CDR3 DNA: TGTGCCAGCAGCCACGTGCTAAGAGGGAGTAGGTCTTACGAGCAGTACTTC. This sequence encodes CASSHVLRGSRSYEQYF.

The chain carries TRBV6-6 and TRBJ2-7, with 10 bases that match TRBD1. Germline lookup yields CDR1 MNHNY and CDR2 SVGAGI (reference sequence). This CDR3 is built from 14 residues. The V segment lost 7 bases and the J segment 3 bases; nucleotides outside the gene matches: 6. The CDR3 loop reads CASTRDRGNYEQYF. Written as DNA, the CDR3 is TGTGCCAGCACTAGGGACAGGGGCAACTACGAGCAGTACTTC.

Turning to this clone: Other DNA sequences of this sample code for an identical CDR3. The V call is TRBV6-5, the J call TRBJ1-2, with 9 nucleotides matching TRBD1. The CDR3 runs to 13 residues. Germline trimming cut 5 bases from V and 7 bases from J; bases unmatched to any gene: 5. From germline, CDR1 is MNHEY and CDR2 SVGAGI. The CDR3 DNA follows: TGTGCCAGCAGTCCGGGACAGGGTGGTGGCTACACCTTC. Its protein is CASSPGQGGGYTF.

The CDR3 bases are TGTGCCAGCAGCTTCGGACTAGCGGGGGACAATGAGCAGTTCTTC. Protein: CASSFGLAGDNEQFF. The chain has TRBV27 and TRBJ2-1, with TRBD2 matching 13 bases. CDR1 and CDR2 from the germline V gene are MNHEY and SMNVEV (reference sequence). This CDR3 spans 15 amino acids. V gave up 6 bases and J gave up 5 bases; unmatched junction bases: 4.

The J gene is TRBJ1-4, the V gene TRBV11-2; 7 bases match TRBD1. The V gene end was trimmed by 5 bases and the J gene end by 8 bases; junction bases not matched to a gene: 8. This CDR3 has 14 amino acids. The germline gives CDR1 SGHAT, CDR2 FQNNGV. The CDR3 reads CASSPRDSREKLFF. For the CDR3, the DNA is TGTGCCAGCAGCCCGAGGGACAGTCGAGAAAAACTGTTTTTT.

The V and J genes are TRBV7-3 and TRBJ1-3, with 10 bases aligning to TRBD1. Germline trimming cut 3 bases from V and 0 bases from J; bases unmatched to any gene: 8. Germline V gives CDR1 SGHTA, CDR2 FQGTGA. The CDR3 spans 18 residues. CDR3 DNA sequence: TGTGCCAGCAGCTTCTCCCGGGACAGGGGCATCTCTGGAAACACCATATATTTT. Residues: CASSFSRDRGISGNTIYF.

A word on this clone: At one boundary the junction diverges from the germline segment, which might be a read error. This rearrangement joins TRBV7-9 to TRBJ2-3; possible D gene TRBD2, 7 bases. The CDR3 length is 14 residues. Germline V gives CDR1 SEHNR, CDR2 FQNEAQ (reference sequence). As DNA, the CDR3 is TGTTCCAGCAGCATCTCTAGGGGGGGGGATACGCAGTATTTT. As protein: CSSSISRGGDTQYF.

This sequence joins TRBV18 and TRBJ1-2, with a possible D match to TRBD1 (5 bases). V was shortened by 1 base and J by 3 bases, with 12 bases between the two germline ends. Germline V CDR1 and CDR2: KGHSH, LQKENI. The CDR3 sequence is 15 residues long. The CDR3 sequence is CASSPLFGGDYGYTF. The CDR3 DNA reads TGTGCCAGCTCACCACTTTTCGGAGGGGACTATGGCTACACCTTC.

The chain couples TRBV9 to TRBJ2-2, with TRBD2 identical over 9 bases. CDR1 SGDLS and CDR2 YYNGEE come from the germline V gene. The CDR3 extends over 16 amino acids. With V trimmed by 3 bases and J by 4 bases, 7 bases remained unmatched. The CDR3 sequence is CASSGTSAGGTGELFF. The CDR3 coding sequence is TGTGCCAGCAGCGGGACTAGCGCGGGGGGCACCGGGGAGCTGTTTTTT.

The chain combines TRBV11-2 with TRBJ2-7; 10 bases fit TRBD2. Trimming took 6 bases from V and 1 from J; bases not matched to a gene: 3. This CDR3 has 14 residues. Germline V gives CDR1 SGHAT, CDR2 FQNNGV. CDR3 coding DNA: TGTGCCAGCAGTGGGACTAGCGCGTCCTACGAGCAGTACTTC. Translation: CASSGTSASYEQYF. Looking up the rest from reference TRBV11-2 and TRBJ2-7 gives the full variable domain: EAGVAQSPRYKIIEKRQSVAFWCNPISGHATLYWYQQILGQGPKLLIQFQNNGVVDDSQLPKDRFSAERLKGVDSTLKIQPAKLEDSAVYLCASSGTSASYEQYFGPGTRLTVT.

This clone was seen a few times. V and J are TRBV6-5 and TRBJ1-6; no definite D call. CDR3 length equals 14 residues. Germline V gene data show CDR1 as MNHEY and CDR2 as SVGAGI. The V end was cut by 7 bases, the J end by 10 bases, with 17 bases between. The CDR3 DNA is TGTGCCAGCACCTACAGCCGGGGAGGATCACCCCTCCACTTT. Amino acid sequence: CASTYSRGGSPLHF.

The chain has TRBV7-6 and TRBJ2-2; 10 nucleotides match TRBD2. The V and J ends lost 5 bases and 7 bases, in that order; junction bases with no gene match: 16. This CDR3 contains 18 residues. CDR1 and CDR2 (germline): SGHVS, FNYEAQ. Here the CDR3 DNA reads TGTGCCAGCAGCCCGACTCCGACCTCTCTAGCGGGGGTCGGGGAGCTGTTTTTT. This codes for CASSPTPTSLAGVGELFF.